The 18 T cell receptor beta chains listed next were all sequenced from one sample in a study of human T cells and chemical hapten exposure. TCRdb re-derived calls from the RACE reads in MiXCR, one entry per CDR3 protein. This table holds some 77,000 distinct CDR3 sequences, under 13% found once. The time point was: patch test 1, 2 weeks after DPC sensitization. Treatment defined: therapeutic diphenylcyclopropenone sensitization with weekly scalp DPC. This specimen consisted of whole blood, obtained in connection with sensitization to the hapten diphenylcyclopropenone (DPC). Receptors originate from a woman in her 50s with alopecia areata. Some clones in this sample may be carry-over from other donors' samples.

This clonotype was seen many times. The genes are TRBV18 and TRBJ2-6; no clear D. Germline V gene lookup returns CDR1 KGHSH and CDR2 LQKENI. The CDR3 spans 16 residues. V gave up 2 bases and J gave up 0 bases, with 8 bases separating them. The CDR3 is CASSPGRSSGANVLTF. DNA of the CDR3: TGTGCCAGCTCACCAGGACGGAGCTCTGGGGCCAACGTCCTGACTTTC.

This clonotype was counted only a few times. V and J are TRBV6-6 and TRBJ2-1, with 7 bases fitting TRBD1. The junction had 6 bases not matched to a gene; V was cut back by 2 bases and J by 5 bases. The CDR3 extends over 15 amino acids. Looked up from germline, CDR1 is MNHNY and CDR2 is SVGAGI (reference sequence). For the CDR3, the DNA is TGTGCCAGCAGTTACGATAGGACAGGCGACAATGAGCAGTTCTTC. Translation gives CASSYDRTGDNEQFF.

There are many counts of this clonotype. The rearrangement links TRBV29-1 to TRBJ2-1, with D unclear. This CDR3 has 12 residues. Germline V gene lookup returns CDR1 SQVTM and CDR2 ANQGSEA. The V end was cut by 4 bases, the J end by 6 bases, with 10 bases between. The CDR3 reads CSVVGRGNEQFF. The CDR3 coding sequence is TGCAGCGTTGTGGGCCGCGGCAATGAGCAGTTCTTC.

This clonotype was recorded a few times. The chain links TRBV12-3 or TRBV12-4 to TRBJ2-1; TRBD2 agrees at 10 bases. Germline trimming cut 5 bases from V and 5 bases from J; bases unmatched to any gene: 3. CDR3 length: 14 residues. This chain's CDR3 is CASSEGTSDNEQFF. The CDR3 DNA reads TGTGCCAGCAGTGAAGGGACTAGCGACAATGAGCAGTTCTTC.

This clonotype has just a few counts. For the CDR3, the DNA is TGTGCCAGCAGCCAAGGTTGGGGGCGCGGGACTGAAGCTTTCTTT. Residues: CASSQGWGRGTEAFF. The chain joins TRBV3-1 to TRBJ1-1; a weak D match, TRBD1 (6 bases). The CDR3 contains 15 residues. CDR1 is LGHDT, CDR2 YNNKEL, per germline (reference sequence). Trimming removed 1 base from V and 5 bases from J, with 14 bases in between.

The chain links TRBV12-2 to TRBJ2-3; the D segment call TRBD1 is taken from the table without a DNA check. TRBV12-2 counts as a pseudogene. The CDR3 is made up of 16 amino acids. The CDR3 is CASRLLPGNSTDTQYF. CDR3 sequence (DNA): TGTGCAAGTCGCTTATTGCCGGGAAATAGCACAGATACGCAGTATTTT.

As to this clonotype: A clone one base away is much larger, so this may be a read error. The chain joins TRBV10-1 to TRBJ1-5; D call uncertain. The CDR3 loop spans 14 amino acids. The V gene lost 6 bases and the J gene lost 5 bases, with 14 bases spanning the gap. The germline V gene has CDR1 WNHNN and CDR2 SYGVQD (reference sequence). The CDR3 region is CASRLGKGYQPQHF. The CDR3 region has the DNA TGCGCCAGCAGGTTAGGAAAAGGCTATCAGCCCCAGCATTTT.

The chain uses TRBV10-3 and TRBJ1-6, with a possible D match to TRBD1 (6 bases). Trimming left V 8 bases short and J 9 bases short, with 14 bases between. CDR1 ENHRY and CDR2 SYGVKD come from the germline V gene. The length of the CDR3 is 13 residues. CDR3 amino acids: CAIGPGQSSPLHF. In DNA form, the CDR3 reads TGTGCCATCGGGCCCGGACAGTCTTCACCCCTCCACTTT.

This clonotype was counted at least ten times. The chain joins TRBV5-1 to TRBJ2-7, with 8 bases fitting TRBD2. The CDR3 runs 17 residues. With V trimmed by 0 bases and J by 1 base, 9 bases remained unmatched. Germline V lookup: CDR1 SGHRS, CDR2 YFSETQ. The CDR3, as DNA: TGCGCCAGCAGCTTGGACGCTAGGGCTAGCGGGTCCTACGAGCAGTACTTC. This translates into CASSLDARASGSYEQYF.

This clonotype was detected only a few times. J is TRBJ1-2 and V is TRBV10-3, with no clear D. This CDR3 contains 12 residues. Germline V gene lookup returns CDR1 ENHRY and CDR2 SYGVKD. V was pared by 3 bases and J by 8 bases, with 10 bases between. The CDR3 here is CAISDTPLGYTF. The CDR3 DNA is TGTGCCATCAGTGACACCCCGCTCGGCTACACCTTC.

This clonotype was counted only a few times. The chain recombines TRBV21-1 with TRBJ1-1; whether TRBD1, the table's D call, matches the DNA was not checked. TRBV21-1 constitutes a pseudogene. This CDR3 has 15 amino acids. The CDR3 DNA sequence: TGTGCCAGCAGCGGGGACGGCTCTGGGTCCACTGAAGCTTTCTTT. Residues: CASSGDGSGSTEAFF.

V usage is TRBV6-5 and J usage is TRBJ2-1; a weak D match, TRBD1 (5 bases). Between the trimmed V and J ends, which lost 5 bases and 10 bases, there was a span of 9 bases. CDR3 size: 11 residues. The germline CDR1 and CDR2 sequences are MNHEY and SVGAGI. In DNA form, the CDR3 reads TGTGCCAGCAGTCGGGCAGGGGAGCAGTTCTTC. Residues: CASSRAGEQFF.

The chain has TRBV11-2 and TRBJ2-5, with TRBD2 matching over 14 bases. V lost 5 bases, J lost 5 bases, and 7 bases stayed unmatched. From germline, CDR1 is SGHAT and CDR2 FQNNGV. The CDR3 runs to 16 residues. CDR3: CASSNGTSGRGETQYF. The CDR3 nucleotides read TGTGCCAGCAGCAATGGGACTAGCGGGAGAGGGGAGACCCAGTACTTC.

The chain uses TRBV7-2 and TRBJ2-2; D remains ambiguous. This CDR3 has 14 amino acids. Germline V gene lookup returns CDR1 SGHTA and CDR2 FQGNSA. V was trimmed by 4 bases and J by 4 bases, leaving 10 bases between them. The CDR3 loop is CASSSVPATGELFF. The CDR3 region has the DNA TGTGCCAGCAGCTCAGTCCCTGCCACCGGGGAGCTGTTTTTT.

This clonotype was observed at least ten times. CDR3 nucleotides: TGTGCCAGCAGCTTAGTGGACACAAACACTGAAGCTTTCTTT. Residues: CASSLVDTNTEAFF. The gene calls are TRBV11-1 and TRBJ1-1; D is possibly TRBD1 (5 bases). This CDR3 has 14 residues. Germline V gives CDR1 SGHAT, CDR2 FQDESV (reference sequence). V was trimmed by 1 base and J by 2 bases, leaving 8 bases between them.

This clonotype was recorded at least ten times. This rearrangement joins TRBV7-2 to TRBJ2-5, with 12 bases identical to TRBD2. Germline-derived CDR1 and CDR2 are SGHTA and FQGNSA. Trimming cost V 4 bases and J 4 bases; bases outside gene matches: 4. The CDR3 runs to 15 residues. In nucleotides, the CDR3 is TGTGCCAGCAGCTCCCCGACTAGCGGGAGAGAGACCCAGTACTTC. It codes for CASSSPTSGRETQYF.

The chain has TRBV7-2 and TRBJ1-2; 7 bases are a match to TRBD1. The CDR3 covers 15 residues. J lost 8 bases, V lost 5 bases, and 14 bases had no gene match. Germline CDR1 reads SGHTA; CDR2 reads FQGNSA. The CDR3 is CASSPWGTVAWGYTF. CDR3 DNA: TGTGCCAGCAGCCCCTGGGGGACAGTCGCTTGGGGCTACACCTTC.

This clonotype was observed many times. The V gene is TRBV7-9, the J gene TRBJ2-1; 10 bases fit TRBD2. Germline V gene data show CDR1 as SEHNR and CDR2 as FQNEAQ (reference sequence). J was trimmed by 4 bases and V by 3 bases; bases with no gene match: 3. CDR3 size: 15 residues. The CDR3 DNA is TGTGCCAGCAGCTTGGGACTAGCGAATTACAATGAGCAGTTCTTC. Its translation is CASSLGLANYNEQFF.